These 21 T cell receptor beta chains originate from one sample sequenced in a study of shared T cell receptors in the human thymus. Repertoires were generated with immunoSEQ multiplex PCR, while TCRdb's copy carries only in-frame clones and drops some. The repertoire consists of under 850,000 clones, with over 75% occurring once and the leading ten covering 0.0095% to 0.012%. The same data also contributed to another study, on human thymus T cells.

The material sequenced was thymocytes. Receptors were obtained from a boy younger than two with a congenital heart defect.

The gene calls are TRBV7-2 and TRBJ2-2, with TRBD2 matching 14 bases. With 3 bases clipped from V and 5 bases from J, the junction kept 5 bases outside the gene matches. The CDR3 loop spans 17 amino acids. Germline assignment: CDR1 SGHTA and CDR2 FQGNSA. The CDR3 DNA is TGTGCCAGCAGCTTGGGACTAGCGGGAGTAGGGACCGGGGAGCTGTTTTTT. Translating it yields CASSLGLAGVGTGELFF.

A word on this clone: The junction differs from germline at one of its ends, possibly a read error. The J gene is TRBJ1-4, the V gene TRBV2; TRBD1 matches at 7 bases. Germline CDR1 reads SNHLY; CDR2 reads FYNNEI. The CDR3 runs 13 residues. The CDR3 nucleotides read TGTGCCAGTCGGGACAGAACTAATGAAAAGCTGTTTTTT. It specifies CASRDRTNEKLFF. The whole variable domain, filled in from reference TRBV2 and TRBJ1-4, reads EPEVTQTPSHQVTQMGQEVILRCVPISNHLYFYWYRQILGQKVEFLVSFYNNEISEKSEIFDDQFSVERPDGSNFTLKIRSTKLEDSAMYFCASRDRTNEKLFFGSGTQLSVL.

The V and J genes are TRBV30 and TRBJ2-7; perhaps TRBD1 as D (6 bases). The germline V gene has CDR1 GTSNPN and CDR2 SVGIG (reference sequence). The CDR3 totals 15 residues. With 3 bases removed from V and 3 bases from J, the gap between germline ends came to 18 bases. The CDR3 protein is CAWRGPGHGHYEQYF. The DNA for the CDR3 is TGTGCCTGGAGGGGGCCGGGACACGGCCACTACGAGCAGTACTTC.

The chain carries TRBV28 and TRBJ2-1; 10 positions agree with TRBD1. The CDR3 contains 14 residues. J gave up 8 bases and V 5 bases, and 6 bases lay outside the gene matches. Germline CDR1 reads MDHEN; CDR2 reads SYDVKM. The CDR3 nucleotides read TGTGCCAGCAGTCCTTTGACAGGGGGCGATGAGCAGTTCTTC. This encodes CASSPLTGGDEQFF.

The rearrangement joins TRBV15 to TRBJ2-7; D possibly corresponds to TRBD2 (7 bases). Germline lookup yields CDR1 LNHNV and CDR2 YYDKDF (reference sequence). V was clipped by 2 bases and J by 3 bases, with 41 bases between them. The CDR3 runs to 24 residues. This CDR3 is CATSRSNPGRLVGGGTWPYYEQYF. DNA for the CDR3: TGTGCCACCAGCAGATCCAATCCGGGACGCTTGGTAGGGGGAGGGACGTGGCCGTACTACGAGCAGTACTTC.

The chain is built from TRBV19 and TRBJ2-1; 8 nucleotides match TRBD2. The V segment lost 0 bases and the J segment 7 bases; nucleotides outside the gene matches: 5. This CDR3 contains 15 residues. Germline V gene lookup returns CDR1 LNHDA and CDR2 SQIVND (reference sequence). CDR3 nucleotide sequence: TGTGCCAGTAGTATAGAGCGTAGCGGGGCAAATGAGCAGTTCTTC. Its protein product is CASSIERSGANEQFF.

The chain uses TRBV28 and TRBJ2-1; TRBD2 matches 8 bases. The J segment lost 0 bases and the V segment lost 5 bases, leaving 9 bases of the junction unmatched. Germline CDR1 reads MDHEN; CDR2 reads SYDVKM. The CDR3 is 17 amino acids. The CDR3 DNA reads as TGTGCCAGCAGTCCTCCAGCGGGGGCGAGCTCCTACAATGAGCAGTTCTTC. It specifies CASSPPAGASSYNEQFF. Combining the CDR3 with reference TRBV28 and TRBJ2-1 gives the whole variable domain DVKVTQSSRYLVKRTGEKVFLECVQDMDHENMFWYRQDPGLGLRLIYFSYDVKMKEKGDIPEGYSVSREKKERFSLILESASTNQTSMYLCASSPPAGASSYNEQFFGPGTRLTVL.

The chain links TRBV19 to TRBJ1-1; possible D gene TRBD1, 6 bases. Germline lookup yields CDR1 LNHDA and CDR2 SQIVND (reference sequence). The CDR3 extends over 16 amino acids. V gave up 4 bases and J gave up 0 bases, with 15 bases separating them. The CDR3 loop is CASSTGRGTLNTEAFF. In nucleotides, the CDR3 is TGTGCCAGTAGTACAGGCAGGGGAACTTTGAACACTGAAGCTTTCTTT.

The chain employs TRBV23-1 and TRBJ1-2; perhaps TRBD1 as D (5 bases). TRBV23-1 is an ORF; its function is uncertain. This CDR3 spans 13 amino acids. Trimming cost V 2 bases and J 4 bases, with 8 bases left between them. This chain's CDR3 is CASSQDSSYGYTF. The DNA of the CDR3 is TGCGCCAGCAGTCAAGACAGCTCCTATGGCTACACCTTC.

The rearrangement links TRBV6-1 to TRBJ2-3, with TRBD1 matching 11 bases. CDR1 is MNHNS, CDR2 SASEGT, per germline. The CDR3 spans 15 residues. The trim removed 6 bases at V and 4 bases at J, leaving 6 bases unmatched. The CDR3 spells CASSPWTGGPDTQYF. The CDR3 coding sequence is TGTGCCAGCAGCCCCTGGACAGGGGGCCCAGATACGCAGTATTTT.

The rearrangement links TRBV7-9 to TRBJ2-3, with 13 bases aligning to TRBD2. After removal of 4 bases from V and 1 base from J, the junction contained 8 bases not matched to a gene. The CDR3 has 18 amino acids. The V gene's germline CDR1 is SEHNR and CDR2 FQNEAQ (reference sequence). This chain's CDR3 is CASSSWTSGREGTDTQYF. In nucleotides, the CDR3 is TGTGCCAGCAGCTCCTGGACTAGCGGGAGAGAGGGCACAGATACGCAGTATTTT. Variable domain in full (rest from reference TRBV7-9 and TRBJ2-3): DTGVSQNPRHKITKRGQNVTFRCDPISEHNRLYWYRQTLGQGPEFLTYFQNEAQLEKSRLLSDRFSAERPKGSFSTLEIQRTEQGDSAMYLCASSSWTSGREGTDTQYFGPGTRLTVL.

The J gene is TRBJ2-3, the V gene TRBV18, with TRBD2 matching 7 bases. V shed 5 bases, J shed 2 bases, and the junction held 1 base outside the gene matches. Germline CDR1 KGHSH, CDR2 LQKENI. This CDR3 is built from 13 residues. CDR3 nucleotides: TGTGCCAGCTCAGGGACTAACACAGATACGCAGTATTTT. This sequence encodes CASSGTNTDTQYF.

The genes are TRBV15 and TRBJ2-3; 8 bases match TRBD2. This CDR3 contains 17 residues. J was trimmed by 5 bases and V by 3 bases; bases with no gene match: 13. Germline V gene sequence: CDR1 LNHNV, CDR2 YYDKDF (reference sequence). The CDR3, as DNA: TGTGCCACCAGCAGGCCAGAGGTGCGGGGGGCGTTAGATACGCAGTATTTT. Translated, it gives CATSRPEVRGALDTQYF.

The chain joins TRBV19 to TRBJ2-2, with 10 bases aligning to TRBD1. The CDR3 totals 19 residues. J was trimmed by 7 bases and V by 2 bases; bases with no gene match: 16. Germline V gene sequence: CDR1 LNHDA, CDR2 SQIVND (reference sequence). CDR3 protein: CASSIRRRWRQGAGGELFF. For the CDR3, the DNA is TGTGCCAGTAGTATACGAAGGAGATGGAGACAGGGGGCAGGCGGGGAGCTGTTTTTT. The entire variable domain, with the rest obtained from reference TRBV19 and TRBJ2-2, is as follows: DGGITQSPKYLFRKEGQNVTLSCEQNLNHDAMYWYRQDPGQGLRLIYYSQIVNDFQKGDIAEGYSVSREKKESFPLTVTSAQKNPTAFYLCASSIRRRWRQGAGGELFFGEGSRLTVL.

This clone was recorded a few times. This chain connects TRBV18 to TRBJ2-3; 8 nucleotides agree with TRBD2. This CDR3 contains 17 residues. Germline CDR1 reads KGHSH; CDR2 reads LQKENI. Trimming at V came to 0 bases and at J to 2 bases, leaving 7 bases not matched to a gene. The CDR3, as DNA: TGTGCCAGCTCACCACCGAGCTTGCGGGAGGTCACAGATACGCAGTATTTT. It is translated as CASSPPSLREVTDTQYF.

The rearrangement joins TRBV14 to TRBJ1-2, with D tentatively TRBD1 (6 bases). CDR3 length: 19 amino acids. Trimming shortened V by 4 bases and J by 3 bases, and 27 bases separated the two germline ends. Germline lookup yields CDR1 SGHDN and CDR2 FVKESK. In DNA form, the CDR3 reads TGTGCCAGCAGCCCAGGCCCGGGACACTCACGCCGAAAGGACTATGGCTACACCTTC. It yields the protein CASSPGPGHSRRKDYGYTF.

This chain joins TRBV6-6 and TRBJ2-1; TRBD2 matches 9 bases. With V trimmed by 5 bases and J by 5 bases, 10 bases remained unmatched. The CDR3 is made up of 16 amino acids. Per germline, CDR1 MNHNY and CDR2 SVGAGI (reference sequence). The CDR3 loop is CASSGLAGEYHNEQFF. CDR3 nucleotide sequence: TGTGCCAGCAGTGGTTTAGCGGGAGAGTACCACAATGAGCAGTTCTTC.

The chain couples TRBV5-6 to TRBJ2-1; D might be TRBD2 (5 bases). Deletions cut 0 bases from V and 4 bases from J, with 17 bases between. Per germline, CDR1 SGHDT and CDR2 YYEEEE. The CDR3 spans 17 residues. The CDR3 nucleotides read TGTGCCAGCAGCTTGGGACGATGGAGGCTGACATACAATGAGCAGTTCTTC. This gives the protein CASSLGRWRLTYNEQFF.

The chain uses TRBV16 and TRBJ2-7; 10 bases match TRBD2. V dropped 0 bases and J dropped 2; count of bases not matched to a gene: 10. This CDR3 contains 18 residues. The germline gives CDR1 KGHSY, CDR2 FQNENV. The CDR3 protein is CASSQSGGLADKTYEQYF. The CDR3 bases are TGTGCCAGCAGCCAATCCGGCGGACTAGCGGACAAAACCTACGAGCAGTACTTC.

The rearrangement joins TRBV2 to TRBJ2-1; 14 bases match TRBD2. Germline loops: CDR1 SNHLY, CDR2 FYNNEI. The CDR3 loop spans 15 amino acids. The V gene end was trimmed by 7 bases and the J gene end by 6 bases; junction bases not matched to a gene: 5. CDR3: CASIPGLAGVNEQFF. CDR3 in DNA: TGTGCCAGCATTCCGGGACTAGCGGGAGTCAATGAGCAGTTCTTC. The full variable domain, its missing parts supplied by reference TRBV2 and TRBJ2-1, is EPEVTQTPSHQVTQMGQEVILRCVPISNHLYFYWYRQILGQKVEFLVSFYNNEISEKSEIFDDQFSVERPDGSNFTLKIRSTKLEDSAMYFCASIPGLAGVNEQFFGPGTRLTVL.

The chain combines TRBV10-1 with TRBJ1-3; D remains unclear. The CDR3 runs 17 residues. Germline V gene data show CDR1 as WNHNN and CDR2 as SYGVQD (reference sequence). V shed 1 base and J shed 4 bases, with 17 bases lying between them. The CDR3 DNA reads as TGCGCCAGCAGTGAGTTCGACGGGATATTTTACGGAAACACCATATATTTT. It is translated as CASSEFDGIFYGNTIYF.